The present T cell receptor (beta chain) was sequenced within a study of OX40 agonist ivuxolimab in advanced cancers. Study-wide context: Patients were infused with ivuxolimab every 2 weeks at 0.01 to 10 mg/kg.

After removal of 6 bases from V and 5 bases from J, the junction contained 7 bases not matched to a gene. The CDR3 totals 15 residues. CDR1 is ENHRY, CDR2 SYGVKD, per germline. Findings and caveats of the study: Some of the lowest clonal expansion was seen in partial responders at 0.1-3.0 mg/kg.

This clone was detected once. Its target is unknown. Only in-frame clones appear in the TCRdb table, and some are missing; sequencing was by immunoSEQ multiplex PCR. The sample carries 60,000 or so clones, roughly nine tenths recorded once. The receptor was derived from an adult with an advanced solid tumor such as melanoma, head and neck, liver or kidney cancer. The input for sequencing was CD4+ or CD8+ T cells sorted from blood, taken in a trial of the OX40 agonist ivuxolimab. The genes are TRBV10-3 and TRBJ1-6, with 7 bases matching TRBD1. CDR3 DNA: TGTGCCATCAGAATCGGAGGGGGCAATAATTCACCCCTCCACTTT. Its protein is CAIRIGGGNNSPLHF.